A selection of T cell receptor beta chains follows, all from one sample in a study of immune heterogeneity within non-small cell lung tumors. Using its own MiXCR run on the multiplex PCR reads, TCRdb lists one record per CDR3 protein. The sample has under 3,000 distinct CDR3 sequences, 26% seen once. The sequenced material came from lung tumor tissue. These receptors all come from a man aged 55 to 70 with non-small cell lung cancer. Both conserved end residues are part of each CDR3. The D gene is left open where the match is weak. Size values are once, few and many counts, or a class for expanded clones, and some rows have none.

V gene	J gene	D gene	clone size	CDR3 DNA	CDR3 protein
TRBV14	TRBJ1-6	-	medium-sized	TGTGCCAGCAGCCAAGATCAGGGGCGTGTTTCACCCCTCCACTTT	CASSQDQGRVSPLHF
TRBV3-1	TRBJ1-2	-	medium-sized	TGTGCCAGCAGCCAAGACAGGGACTATGGCTACACCTTC	CASSQDRDYGYTF
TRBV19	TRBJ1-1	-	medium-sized	TGTGCCAGTAGTACCCTACAGGGAGGCGGTAGTAATACTGAAGCTTTCTTT	CASSTLQGGGSNTEAFF
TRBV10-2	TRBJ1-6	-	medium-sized	TGCGCCAGCAGTGAGTCTGGAGATTCACCCCTCCACTTT	CASSESGDSPLHF
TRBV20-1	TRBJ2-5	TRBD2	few	TGCAGTGCTAGCCCTCTAGCGGGGGGAGAGACCCAGTACTTC	CSASPLAGGETQYF
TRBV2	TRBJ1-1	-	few	TGTGCCAGCAATGACAGGTTTGAAGCTTTCTTT	CASNDRFEAFF
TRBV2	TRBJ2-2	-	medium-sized	TGTGCCAGCAGGGGGCAGGGAGGCACCGGGGAGCTGTTTTTT	CASRGQGGTGELFF
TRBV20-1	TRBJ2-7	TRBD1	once	TGCAGTGCTACGAGAGGACAGGGAAGATTAGGTCCGCAGTACTTC	CSATRGQGRLGPQYF
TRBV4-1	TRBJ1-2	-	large	TGCGCCAGCAGCCCCCTCGGGCAGATATCTAACTATGGCTACACCTTC	CASSPLGQISNYGYTF
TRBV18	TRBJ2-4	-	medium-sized	TGTGCCAGCTCACCTTTCGGGAGAGAGGTCAAAAACATTCAGTACTTC	CASSPFGREVKNIQYF
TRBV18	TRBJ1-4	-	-	TGTGCCAGCTCACCGAGGACAGCAACTAATGAAAAACTGTTTTTT	CASSPRTATNEKLFF
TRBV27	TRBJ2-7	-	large	TGTGCCAGCAGTTGGGACGGGAAATACTACGAGCAGTACTTC	CASSWDGKYYEQYF
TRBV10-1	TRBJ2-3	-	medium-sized	TGCGCCAGCAGTCACTGGAACACAGATACGCAGTATTTT	CASSHWNTDTQYF
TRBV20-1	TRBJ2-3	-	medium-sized	TGCAGTGCTAGAGATTACTGGACAGAGGGCGAAGATACGCAGTATTTT	CSARDYWTEGEDTQYF
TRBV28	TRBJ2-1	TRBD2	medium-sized	TGTGCCAGCAGTTTTCCCCCAGGACTAGCGGGGGACAATGAGCAGTTCTTC	CASSFPPGLAGDNEQFF
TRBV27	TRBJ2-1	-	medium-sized	TGTGCCAGCAGTTTCTTCGGGGGCTATGAGCAGTTCTTC	CASSFFGGYEQFF
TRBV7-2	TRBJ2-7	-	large	TGTGCCAGCAGCTTAGCTCCTAGCGCCTACGAGCAGTACTTC	CASSLAPSAYEQYF
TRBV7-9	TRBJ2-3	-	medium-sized	TGTGCCAGCAGCTTAGGTCAGAGAAGCACAGATACGCAGTATTTT	CASSLGQRSTDTQYF
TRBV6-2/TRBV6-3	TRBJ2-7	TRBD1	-	TGTGCCGGCAGTTATCGGGACAGCTTAGTTGAGCAGTACTTC	CAGSYRDSLVEQYF
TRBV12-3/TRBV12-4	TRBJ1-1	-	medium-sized	TGTGCCAGCAGTTTAAGGGGCCGGGACACTGAAGCTTTCTTT	CASSLRGRDTEAFF
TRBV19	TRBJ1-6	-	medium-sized	TGTGCCAGTAGCCCGGGCCATAATTCACCCCTCCACTTT	CASSPGHNSPLHF
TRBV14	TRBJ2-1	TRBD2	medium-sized	TGTGCCAGCAGCCAGAGACTAGCGGGAGCATCAAATGAGCAGTTCTTC	CASSQRLAGASNEQFF
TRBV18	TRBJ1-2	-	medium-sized	TGTGCCAGCTCACCACTGGGGGGCAACTATGGCTACACCTTC	CASSPLGGNYGYTF
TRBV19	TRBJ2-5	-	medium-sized	TGTGCCAGTAGTATCGTAGGGGGGACCCAGTACTTC	CASSIVGGTQYF
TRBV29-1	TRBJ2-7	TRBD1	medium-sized	TGCAGCGGCCGACAGGGGTCCTACGAGCAGTACTTC	CSGRQGSYEQYF
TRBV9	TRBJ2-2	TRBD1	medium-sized	TGTGCCAGCAGCGCATCACAGGGGTCCACCGGGGAGCTGTTTTTT	CASSASQGSTGELFF
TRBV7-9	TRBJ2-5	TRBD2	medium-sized	TGTGCCAGCAGCTTAACTAGCGGGTCGCCCCAGTACTTC	CASSLTSGSPQYF
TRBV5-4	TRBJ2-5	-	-	TGTGCCAGCAGCGCACGGGTCGGACAAGAGACCCAGTACTTC	CASSARVGQETQYF
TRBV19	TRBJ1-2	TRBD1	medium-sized	TGTGCCAGTAAGCTGACAGGGCAAAACTATGGCTACACCTTC	CASKLTGQNYGYTF
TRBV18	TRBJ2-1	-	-	TGTGCCAGATCACCGCCTACCGGATCGCATGAGCAGTTCTTC	CARSPPTGSHEQFF
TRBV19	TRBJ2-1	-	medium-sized	TGTGCCAGTAGTCTAGCAGGGAGGAATGAGCAGTTCTTC	CASSLAGRNEQFF
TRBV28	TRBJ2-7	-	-	TGTGTCAGTGCGAGGGGGAGGGAGGACTCTAAGACCTACGAGCAGTACTTC	CVSARGREDSKTYEQYF
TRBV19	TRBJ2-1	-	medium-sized	TGTGCCAGTAGTATTCGATTGAGCGCCCCTTACGATGAGCAGTTCTTC	CASSIRLSAPYDEQFF
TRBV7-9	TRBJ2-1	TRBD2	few	TGTACCAGCAGCCGGGGGCTAGCGGGAGTCAACCTCAATGAGCAGTTCTTC	CTSSRGLAGVNLNEQFF
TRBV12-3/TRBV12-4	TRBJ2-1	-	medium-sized	TGTGCCAGCAGTCAGGGGGGGACTACGAATGAGCAGTTCTTC	CASSQGGTTNEQFF
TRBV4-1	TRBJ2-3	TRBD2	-	TGCGCCAGCAGCCAAGAGGGACTAGCGGGATCCCCAGATACGCAGTATTTT	CASSQEGLAGSPDTQYF
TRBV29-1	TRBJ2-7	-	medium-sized	TGCAGCGGGGTCAGCGGACTCACCTACGAGCAGTACTTC	CSGVSGLTYEQYF
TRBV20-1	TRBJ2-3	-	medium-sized	TGCAGTGCTAGAGATTTGTGGCCCCTTCGGCCTAATACGCAGTATTTT	CSARDLWPLRPNTQYF
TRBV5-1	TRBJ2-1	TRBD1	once	TGCTCCAGCAGCTTGGATCTCAGGGGGATTGAGCAGTTCTTC	CSSSLDLRGIEQFF
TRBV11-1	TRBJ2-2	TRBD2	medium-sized	TGTGCCAGCAGCCAACGGGAGGGATCGGCCGGGGAGCTGTTTTTT	CASSQREGSAGELFF